The next 14 T cell receptor beta chains were all read from a single sample in a study of cytomegalovirus exposure and HLA in healthy donors. A multiplex PCR was run with 60 Vbeta primers and 13 Jbeta primers. The assay was immunoSEQ multiplex PCR, and TCRdb's table has in-frame clones only and misses some. This table holds 150,000 to 200,000 clones. The sample was PBMCs. These receptors came from a woman younger than 35 in good health and CMV-seropositive.

The rearrangement joins TRBV6-4 to TRBJ2-3; tentative D call: TRBD2 (6 bases). Trimming removed 6 bases from V and 4 bases from J, with 11 bases in between. This CDR3 region has 13 residues. From germline, CDR1 is MRHNA and CDR2 SNTAGT. The CDR3 DNA reads TGTGCCAGCAGCCCCGGGGGTCCAGATACGCAGTATTTT. It translates to CASSPGGPDTQYF.

V gene TRBV7-2 combines with J gene TRBJ1-2; 9 positions match TRBD1. V dropped 2 bases and J dropped 7; count of bases not matched to a gene: 11. CDR1 and CDR2 from the germline V gene are SGHTA and FQGNSA. The CDR3 covers 16 residues. The CDR3 nucleotides read TGTGCCAGCAGCTTAAGGAGAGGACAGGGGATCGCTGGCTACACCTTC. This sequence encodes CASSLRRGQGIAGYTF.

The chain links TRBV5-1 to TRBJ1-1, with TRBD1 identical over 9 bases. The CDR3 is 15 amino acids. CDR1 SGHRS and CDR2 YFSETQ come from the germline V gene. V shed 0 bases and J 4 bases; nucleotides not matched to a gene: 4. CDR3 amino acids: CASSLDRGHGTEAFF. The CDR3 DNA follows: TGCGCCAGCAGCTTGGACAGGGGGCACGGCACTGAAGCTTTCTTT.

The gene calls are TRBV11-3 and TRBJ1-2, with a weak D call TRBD1 (5 bases). CDR1 and CDR2 from the germline V gene are SGHNT and YENEEA. Deletions cut 5 bases from V and 0 bases from J, with 13 bases between. The CDR3 has 15 residues. The chain's CDR3 is CASSGRRGPNYGYTF. Written as DNA, the CDR3 is TGTGCCAGCAGCGGGCGAAGGGGTCCTAACTATGGCTACACCTTC.

A note on this clone: Other DNA sequences within the sample encode an identical CDR3. V is TRBV15 and J is TRBJ1-5, with D possibly being TRBD1 (5 bases). This CDR3 is 15 amino acids long. V lost 0 bases and J 1 base, leaving 7 bases between the germline ends. CDR1 LNHNV and CDR2 YYDKDF come from the germline V gene (reference sequence). The CDR3 DNA follows: TGTGCCACCAGCAGAGATAGGGGAAGCAATCAGCCCCAGCATTTT. It encodes CATSRDRGSNQPQHF.

This chain links TRBV5-5 with TRBJ1-1, with TRBD1 matching over 8 bases. CDR1 and CDR2 (germline): SGHKS, YYEKEE (reference sequence). Germline trimming cut 1 base from V and 1 base from J; bases unmatched to any gene: 3. This CDR3 region has 15 residues. The CDR3 region has the DNA TGTGCCAGCAGCTTGTCAGGGGGCCGGAACACTGAAGCTTTCTTT. Translation gives CASSLSGGRNTEAFF.

The V call is TRBV18, the J call TRBJ2-3; 8 nucleotides match TRBD2. The CDR3 length is 16 residues. Germline values: CDR1 KGHSH, CDR2 LQKENI. Trimming removed 4 bases from V and 1 base from J; junction bases left unmatched: 7. The CDR3 spells CASSRVAGGGTDTQYF. CDR3 coding DNA: TGTGCCAGCTCACGTGTTGCCGGGGGGGGCACAGATACGCAGTATTTT.

The chain employs TRBV5-6 and TRBJ2-7, with D possibly TRBD1 on 6 matching bases. The germline V gene has CDR1 SGHDT and CDR2 YYEEEE. CDR3 length equals 13 residues. V lost 2 bases and J lost 5, with 11 bases in between. The CDR3, as DNA: TGTGCCAGCAGCTTTAAGGGGGACCACGAGCAGTACTTC. Amino acid sequence: CASSFKGDHEQYF.

As concerns this clone: At one end the junction does not follow the germline gene, possibly because of a read error. Other nucleotide sequences from this sample produce the same CDR3. V gene TRBV5-1 combines with J gene TRBJ1-1; TRBD1 is a possible D gene (5 bases). This CDR3 has 16 amino acids. CDR1 and CDR2 from the germline V gene are SGHRS and YFSETQ. CDR3 amino acids: CASRGGSGLMNTEAFF. CDR3 coding DNA: TGCGCCAGCCGCGGGGGGTCGGGGCTAATGAACACTGAAGCCTTCTTT.

The rearrangement links TRBV6-5 to TRBJ2-7, with D possibly being TRBD2 (5 bases). Per germline, CDR1 MNHEY and CDR2 SVGAGI. V was clipped by 5 bases and J by 5 bases, with 16 bases between them. The CDR3 runs 14 residues. CDR3 sequence reads: CASSALREANEQYF. CDR3 nucleotides: TGTGCCAGCAGTGCGCTCCGGGAAGCCAACGAGCAGTACTTC.

The genes are TRBV7-2 and TRBJ2-4, with 7 nucleotides matching TRBD1. V shed 1 base, J shed 2 bases, and the junction held 2 bases outside the gene matches. From germline, CDR1 is SGHTA and CDR2 FQGNSA. This CDR3 spans 15 amino acids. The CDR3 here is CASSLGGQSKNIQYF. CDR3 bases: TGTGCCAGCAGCTTAGGGGGACAGTCCAAAAACATTCAGTACTTC.

The chain carries TRBV7-9 and TRBJ2-7; D remains ambiguous. Deletions cut 5 bases from V and 6 bases from J, with 8 bases between. The CDR3 extends over 11 amino acids. In germline, CDR1 is SEHNR, CDR2 FQNEAQ (reference sequence). The CDR3, as DNA: TGTGCCAGCAGCGCGGCCGGCGAGCAGTACTTC. Translation: CASSAAGEQYF.

CDR3 DNA sequence: TGTGCCAGCAGCCAAGATCTGGGACTGAGCTCCTACAATGAGCAGTTCTTC. As protein: CASSQDLGLSSYNEQFF. This chain connects TRBV4-2 to TRBJ2-1; possible D gene TRBD2, 6 bases. From germline, CDR1 is LGHNA and CDR2 YNFKEQ. The CDR3 length is 17 residues. Trimming took 0 bases from V and 0 from J, leaving 12 bases between them.

V and J are TRBV5-1 and TRBJ2-3, with TRBD1 identical over 9 bases. The length of the CDR3 is 14 residues. Trimming removed 5 bases from V and 3 bases from J; junction bases left unmatched: 4. Germline CDR1 is SGHRS and CDR2 is YFSETQ. The CDR3 here is CASSKDRGTDTQYF. Written as DNA, the CDR3 is TGCGCCAGCAGTAAGGACAGGGGTACAGATACGCAGTATTTT.